This TCR beta chain was documented in a study of vaccination effects on CD4 cells after COVID-19. Turning to the study itself: Either the BNT162b2 or mRNA-1273 vaccine was given to participants in two doses. Study-wide results and limits: Few convalescent patients and no early post-infection timepoints were included in the study.

Antigen-specific CD4+ T cells were expanded with viral peptide pools in the ViraFEST assay before sequencing. Isolating CD4+ T cells followed 9 to 11 days of culture. People in the vaccine group had not been infected with SARS-CoV-2 before, and their nucleocapsid antibodies were negative. Cultures of under 2.5 million PBMC per well contained 8 to 10 IU/ml IL-2 plus 10 ug/ml peptides. Comments on this clone: Its specificity is not known.

CDR1 is SGHRS, CDR2 YFSETQ, per germline. The CDR3 sequence is 15 residues long. V dropped 2 bases and J dropped 1 base, with 10 bases sitting between them. Sequenced by immunoSEQ multiplex PCR; TCRdb stores in-frame clones only, minus some. The sample lists 20,000 to 25,000 clones; around 74% were seen once. The chain employs TRBV5-1 and TRBJ2-1, with D unclear. The clonotype originates from a human donor who received a COVID-19 vaccine. Specimen: CD4+ T cells from PBMCs cultured with HCoV-NL63 spike peptides, collected before COVID-19 vaccination. The CDR3 protein is CASSLSLQSYNEQFF. CDR3 nucleotide sequence: TGCGCCAGCAGCTTATCTCTACAGTCCTACAATGAGCAGTTCTTC.